This T cell receptor beta chain was documented in a study of blood T cell repertoires in COVID-19. V gave up 5 bases and J gave up 5 bases, with 19 bases separating them. This CDR3 contains 15 residues. CDR1 SGHRS and CDR2 YFSETQ come from the germline V gene. Profiling relied on immunoSEQ multiplex PCR, and the TCRdb table lists in-frame clones only, not all of them. Counted here are hundreds of thousands of clones, 90% occurring once; the ten biggest clones make up approximately 0.98%. This sequence joins TRBV5-1 and TRBJ1-1; D unclear. This clonotype originated in a woman aged 40 to 55 with COVID-19, enrolled during active disease. Input material: peripheral blood. CDR3 coding DNA: TGCGCCAGCAGTTTTCGGACCGGGGATGGTACTGAAGCTTTCTTT. Its protein product is CASSFRTGDGTEAFF.